This TCR beta chain appears in the sequencing data of a study of blood T cell repertoires in COVID-19. The overall study: Samples of COVID-19 (acute and convalescent) were obtained from the United States, Italy and Spain. The cDNA or gDNA used as material had been derived from T cells, B-cell-depleted T cells, or PBMCs.

This clone was observed once. How the authors handled the data: For nucleated cells, counts were estimated from reference gene primer amplification. The table came from immunoSEQ multiplex PCR; TCRdb's copy has only in-frame clones and leaves some out. V, J and clone size are those of that table, while D and trimming were read from the DNA. This table holds around 160,000 clones, 80% to 90% found once. CDR3 length: 14 residues. Germline V gives CDR1 MDHEN, CDR2 SYDVKM. V gave up 7 bases and J gave up 10 bases; unmatched junction bases: 11. The specimen sequenced was peripheral blood. The chain links TRBV28 to TRBJ1-1; 11 positions agree with TRBD1. The clonotype originates from a human donor in a cohort sampled during active COVID-19. CDR3 residues: CASTQLGQGEVAFF. The CDR3 DNA follows: TGTGCCAGCACCCAACTGGGACAGGGGGAGGTAGCTTTCTTT.